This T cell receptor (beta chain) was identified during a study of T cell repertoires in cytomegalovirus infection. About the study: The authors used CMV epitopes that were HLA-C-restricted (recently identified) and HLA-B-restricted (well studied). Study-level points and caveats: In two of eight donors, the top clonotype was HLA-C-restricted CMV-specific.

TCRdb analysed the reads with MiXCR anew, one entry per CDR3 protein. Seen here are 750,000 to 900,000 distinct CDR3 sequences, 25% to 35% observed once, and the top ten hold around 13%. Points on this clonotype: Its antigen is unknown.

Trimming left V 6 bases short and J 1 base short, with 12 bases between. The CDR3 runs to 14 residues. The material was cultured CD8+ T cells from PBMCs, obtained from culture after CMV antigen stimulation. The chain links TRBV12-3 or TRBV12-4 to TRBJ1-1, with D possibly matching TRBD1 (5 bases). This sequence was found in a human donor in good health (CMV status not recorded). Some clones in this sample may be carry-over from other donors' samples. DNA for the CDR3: TGTGCCAGCAGCTGGGACGACAGGAACACTGAAGCTTTCTTT. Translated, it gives CASSWDDRNTEAFF.